A single sample gave rise to the 19 T cell receptor beta chains below, sequenced in a study of blood T cell repertoires in COVID-19. Sequencing was performed with immunoSEQ multiplex PCR; in TCRdb, only in-frame clones are kept and a portion is missing. The sample gives about 80,000 clones, roughly 85% of which show up once; more than 9.5% is in the top ten. Source material: peripheral blood. These TCRs come from a man aged 50 to 59 with COVID-19, enrolled during active disease.

The genes are TRBV21-1 and TRBJ1-5; the table assigns TRBD1, which was not confirmed against the DNA. TRBV21-1 is given as a pseudogene. CDR3 length: 18 residues. The CDR3 sequence: CASSKPNYGQYSNQPQHF. CDR3 nucleotides: TGTGCCAGCAGCAAACCCAACTATGGACAGTATAGCAATCAGCCCCAGCATTTT.

The chain is built from TRBV11-2 and TRBJ2-5; D gene ambiguous. Germline values: CDR1 SGHAT, CDR2 FQNNGV. The V end was cut by 1 base, the J end by 0 bases, with 6 bases between. The CDR3 extends over 14 amino acids. The CDR3 bases are TGTGCCAGCAGCTTAGTGAGAGACCAAGAGACCCAGTACTTC. Protein: CASSLVRDQETQYF.

A single count supports this clone. The V call is TRBV6-2 or TRBV6-3, the J call TRBJ2-1; TRBD2 matches at 9 bases. Germline CDR1 reads MNHEY; CDR2 reads SVGEGT. This CDR3 contains 15 residues. V gave up 6 bases and J gave up 0 bases; unmatched junction bases: 3. The CDR3 spells CASSPSGTSYNEQFF. The DNA of the CDR3 is TGTGCCAGCAGCCCTAGCGGGACCTCCTACAATGAGCAGTTCTTC.

For the CDR3, the DNA is TGTGCCAGCTCTAGGTCAGGGGGAACAGATACGCAGTATTTT. This sequence encodes CASSRSGGTDTQYF. This chain links TRBV6-5 with TRBJ2-3; 7 bases line up with TRBD1. CDR1 and CDR2 from the germline V gene are MNHEY and SVGAGI. The CDR3 extends over 14 amino acids. Trimming at V came to 8 bases and at J to 3 bases, leaving 8 bases not matched to a gene.

This chain uses TRBV7-2 with TRBJ2-7, with 12 bases lining up with TRBD2. V lost 3 bases and J lost 6; bases outside the gene matches: 9. CDR1 SGHTA and CDR2 FQGNSA come from the germline V gene. This CDR3 is built from 16 residues. CDR3 region: CASSFLRTSGIGEQYF. The CDR3 DNA is TGTGCCAGCAGCTTCCTACGGACTAGCGGGATAGGCGAGCAGTACTTC.

The rearrangement links TRBV29-1 to TRBJ1-1; 11 nucleotides match TRBD1. Germline V gene lookup returns CDR1 SQVTM and CDR2 ANQGSEA. V trimming: 1 base; J trimming: 8 bases; junction bases outside the gene matches: 6. CDR3 size: 14 residues. The CDR3, as DNA: TGCAGCGTTGAAGTTGGGGGGACAGGGGGAGAAGCTTTCTTT. It yields the protein CSVEVGGTGGEAFF.

V gene TRBV6-6 combines with J gene TRBJ2-7, with D tentatively TRBD1 (6 bases). The V gene lost 6 bases and the J gene lost 10 bases, with 19 bases spanning the gap. In germline, CDR1 is MNHNY, CDR2 SVGAGI (reference sequence). This CDR3 has 13 amino acids. CDR3 amino acids: CASRSGTPNSQYF. Written as DNA, the CDR3 is TGTGCCAGCAGATCCGGGACACCGAATTCCCAGTACTTC.

The chain uses TRBV6-5 and TRBJ1-2, with 7 bases fitting TRBD1. The germline gives CDR1 MNHEY, CDR2 SVGAGI. The CDR3 loop spans 14 amino acids. The ends lost 7 bases at V and 7 bases at J; junction bases unmatched: 12. The CDR3 region is CASTKRDRAAGYTF. CDR3 coding DNA: TGTGCCAGCACTAAACGAGACAGGGCAGCTGGCTACACCTTC.

The V call is TRBV27, the J call TRBJ2-7, with D possibly being TRBD2 (6 bases). Germline V gives CDR1 MNHEY, CDR2 SMNVEV (reference sequence). The CDR3 runs 15 residues. The germline V and J ends were trimmed by 0 bases and 0 bases, with 9 bases remaining between them. In DNA, the CDR3 is TGTGCCAGCAGTTTATCGTTAGCGGCCTCCTACGAGCAGTACTTC. Protein: CASSLSLAASYEQYF.

The chain uses TRBV28 and TRBJ2-3; 13 positions match TRBD2. The CDR3 runs 16 residues. Germline values: CDR1 MDHEN, CDR2 SYDVKM. V lost 6 bases, J lost 0 bases, and 3 bases stayed unmatched. CDR3 sequence reads: CASSSGLAGSTDTQYF. The CDR3 nucleotides are TGTGCCAGCAGCTCGGGACTAGCGGGAAGCACAGATACGCAGTATTTT.

CDR3 sequence reads: CASRREGSPTEAFF. DNA for the CDR3: TGTGCCAGCAGGAGGGAAGGGAGTCCCACTGAAGCTTTCTTT. The rearrangement uses TRBV28 and TRBJ1-1; unclear D gene. The CDR3 runs to 14 residues. Germline assignment: CDR1 MDHEN and CDR2 SYDVKM. Trimming shortened V by 6 bases and J by 4 bases, and 15 bases separated the two germline ends.

V and J are TRBV7-8 and TRBJ2-7; 10 bases match TRBD2. Germline V gives CDR1 SGHVS, CDR2 FQNEAQ. This CDR3 has 15 amino acids. Germline trimming cut 3 bases from V and 2 bases from J; bases unmatched to any gene: 4. This chain's CDR3 is CASSFASGSPYEQYF. CDR3 DNA sequence: TGTGCCAGCAGCTTTGCTAGCGGGAGTCCCTACGAGCAGTACTTC.

CDR3 in DNA: TGTGCCAGCCAGCCGGGACTAGCGTTGTTCGAGCAGTACTTC. Translation gives CASQPGLALFEQYF. J is TRBJ2-7 and V is TRBV6-5; TRBD2 agrees at 10 bases. With 8 bases clipped from V and 6 bases from J, the junction kept 10 bases outside the gene matches. The CDR3 runs 14 residues. The germline CDR1 and CDR2 sequences are MNHEY and SVGAGI.

The chain couples TRBV5-1 to TRBJ1-2, with 8 bases matching TRBD1. This CDR3 contains 16 residues. Germline V CDR1 and CDR2: SGHRS, YFSETQ. The V gene end was trimmed by 3 bases and the J gene end by 5 bases; junction bases not matched to a gene: 12. The CDR3 region has the DNA TGCGCCAGCAGCTGGTTCTTCGGACAGGGAGATTATGGCTACACCTTC. Protein product: CASSWFFGQGDYGYTF.

The chain couples TRBV19 to TRBJ2-5, with D uncertain. The CDR3 is 13 amino acids. Between the trimmed V and J ends, which lost 2 bases and 4 bases, there was a span of 8 bases. The germline V gene encodes CDR1 LNHDA and CDR2 SQIVND (reference sequence). The CDR3 DNA sequence: TGTGCCAGTAGTATAAACAGCCCAGAGACCCAGTACTTC. The encoded protein is CASSINSPETQYF.

This chain joins TRBV18 and TRBJ2-5; 7 bases line up with TRBD1. The CDR3 is 16 residues long. Losses at the gene ends were 3 bases for V and 2 bases for J; bases not matched to a gene: 9. The V gene's germline CDR1 is KGHSH and CDR2 LQKENI. CDR3 sequence (DNA): TGTGCCAGCTCACCCCTCGGACAGGTTTCACAAGAGACCCAGTACTTC. This encodes CASSPLGQVSQETQYF.

The chain joins TRBV5-1 to TRBJ2-2, with D unresolved. CDR3 length: 14 amino acids. The germline V gene has CDR1 SGHRS and CDR2 YFSETQ. Trimming took off 4 bases at V and 2 bases at J, with 9 bases between the two ends. As DNA, the CDR3 is TGCGCCAGCAGCACAGCCGCAAACACCGGGGAGCTGTTTTTT. This encodes CASSTAANTGELFF.

There are a few counts of this clone. The chain combines TRBV2 with TRBJ1-1; 12 nucleotides agree with TRBD1. The germline V gene encodes CDR1 SNHLY and CDR2 FYNNEI. V lost 3 bases, J lost 3 bases, and 5 bases stayed unmatched. The CDR3 has 16 amino acids. CDR3 loop: CASSDWDRGLDTEAFF. In DNA, the CDR3 is TGTGCCAGCAGTGATTGGGACAGGGGGCTCGACACTGAAGCTTTCTTT.

V gene TRBV5-5 combines with J gene TRBJ1-1; TRBD1 might be the D (5 bases). CDR3 length equals 14 residues. V was shortened by 4 bases and J by 1 base, with 11 bases between the two germline ends. Germline V gene lookup returns CDR1 SGHKS and CDR2 YYEKEE (reference sequence). The CDR3 region is CASSPGPGNTEAFF. In nucleotides, the CDR3 is TGTGCCAGCAGCCCAGGGCCCGGGAACACTGAAGCTTTCTTT.